This T cell receptor (beta chain) appears in the sequencing data of a study of cytomegalovirus exposure and HLA in healthy donors. Study-level findings and limits: Most TCR sequences were uncommon, yet certain public TCRs appeared in many donors. Both high specificity and high sensitivity reportedly marked the classifier's diagnosis of cytomegalovirus status. Researchers reported that a few CMV-associated chains were confirmed in vitro as CMV antigen-specific.

This CDR3 has 13 residues. Looked up from germline, CDR1 is MDHEN and CDR2 is SYDVKM. The J segment lost 2 bases and the V segment lost 8 bases, leaving 5 bases of the junction unmatched. The validation cohort, a group of over a hundred subjects, included the donors and was separate from the roughly 670-subject first cohort. The table came from immunoSEQ multiplex PCR; TCRdb's copy has only in-frame clones and leaves some out. The repertoire holds some 160,000 clones, more than 70% seen once, with 2.5% to 3% in the top ten. With regard to this clone: Its antigen remains unknown.

The chain uses TRBV28 and TRBJ2-7; 8 bases are a match to TRBD1. Input material: PBMCs. This receptor was identified in a man between 18 and 35 years old in good health and CMV-seronegative. The CDR3 nucleotides read TGTGCCAGCTTCTCAGGGGGCGCCTACGAGCAGTACTTC. It is translated as CASFSGGAYEQYF. The variable domain in full, completed from reference TRBV28 and TRBJ2-7, reads DVKVTQSSRYLVKRTGEKVFLECVQDMDHENMFWYRQDPGLGLRLIYFSYDVKMKEKGDIPEGYSVSREKKERFSLILESASTNQTSMYLCASFSGGAYEQYFGPGTRLTVT.